This section outlines one T cell receptor beta chain sequence together with its context. The antigen is unknown. Generated by immunoSEQ multiplex PCR, the TCRdb table keeps only in-frame clones and is missing some. This sample has about 41,000 clones, with approximately 95% found just once. CDR3 size: 14 residues. Germline CDR1 reads SGDLS; CDR2 reads YYNGEE. The J segment lost 6 bases and the V segment lost 4 bases, leaving 10 bases of the junction unmatched. The sample is drawn from a study of T cell clonotyping in hematopoietic cell transplantation. Study-level points and caveats: Recipient TCR diversity dropped after transplant; expanded clonotypes rose from day 30 to 180.

Sequencing used peripheral blood mononuclear cells. This sequence was found in a man aged 25 to 40 in good health. Some clones in this sample may be carry-over from other donors' samples. The chain joins TRBV9 to TRBJ2-7; TRBD2 aligns across 7 bases. The CDR3 nucleotides read TGTGCCAGCAGCCCGGTGACTAGCTTCAGCGAGCAGTACTTC. It is translated as CASSPVTSFSEQYF.